This TCR beta chain stems from a study of T cell responses to AZD1222 COVID-19 vaccine. This CDR3 has 15 amino acids. The V gene end was trimmed by 6 bases and the J gene end by 11 bases; junction bases not matched to a gene: 13. Germline V gene sequence: CDR1 SGHNT, CDR2 YENEEA. The data were produced by immunoSEQ multiplex PCR, yet TCRdb's version contains in-frame clones alone and is incomplete. The sample carries over 100,000 clones, about 88% recorded once. The V call is TRBV11-3, the J call TRBJ2-3, with 11 bases lining up with TRBD2. The specimen was peripheral blood, collected on day 0 of AZD1222 vaccination. This TCR derives from an adult in good health. The CDR3 sequence: CASRTSGSPRWRQYF. The CDR3 DNA follows: TGTGCCAGCAGAACTAGCGGGAGTCCCCGATGGAGGCAGTATTTT. The whole variable domain, filled in from reference TRBV11-3 and TRBJ2-3, reads EAGVVQSPRYKIIEKKQPVAFWCNPISGHNTLYWYLQNLGQGPELLIRYENEEAVDDSQLPKDRFSAERLKGVDSTLKIQPAELGDSAVYLCASRTSGSPRWRQYFGPGTRLTVL.